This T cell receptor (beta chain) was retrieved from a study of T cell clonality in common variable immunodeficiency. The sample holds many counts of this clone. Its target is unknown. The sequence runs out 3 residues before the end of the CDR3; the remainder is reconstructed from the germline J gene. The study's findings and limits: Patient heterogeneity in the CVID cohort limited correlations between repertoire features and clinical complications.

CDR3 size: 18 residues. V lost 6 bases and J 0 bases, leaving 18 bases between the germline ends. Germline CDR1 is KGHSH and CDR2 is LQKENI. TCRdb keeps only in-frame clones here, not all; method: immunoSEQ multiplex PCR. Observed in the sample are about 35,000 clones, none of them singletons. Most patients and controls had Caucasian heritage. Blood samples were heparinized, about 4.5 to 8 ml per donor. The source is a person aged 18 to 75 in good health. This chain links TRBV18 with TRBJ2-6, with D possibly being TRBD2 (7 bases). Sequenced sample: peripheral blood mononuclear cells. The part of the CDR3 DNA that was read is TGTGCCAGCTCCCAGTCGGGGGGCCCCTACTCTGGGGCCAACGTC. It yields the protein CASSQSGGPYSGANV. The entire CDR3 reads CASSQSGGPYSGANVLTF.